This T cell receptor beta chain appears in the sequencing data of a study of naive and memory T cell subsets. Amplification of ligated cDNA took four PCR rounds with SP2 and nested alpha and beta constant primers. TCRdb re-derived calls from the 5' RACE reads in MiXCR, one entry per CDR3 protein. The sample has roughly 56,000 distinct CDR3 sequences; 7.2% are singletons. Trimming at V came to 4 bases and at J to 3 bases, leaving 8 bases not matched to a gene. This CDR3 has 16 amino acids. CDR1 is SGHRS and CDR2 is YFSETQ in the germline V gene. A UMI-containing oligonucleotide was joined by 3' ligation to the TCR cDNA template. The table lists this clonotype with many counts.

The chain has TRBV5-1 and TRBJ2-1; TRBD1 matches 9 bases. This TCR was sampled from a male donor in good health. CDR3 residues: CASSDITGGSYNEQFF. DNA for the CDR3: TGCGCCAGCAGCGATATCACAGGGGGCAGCTACAATGAGCAGTTCTTC.